Below are 2 T cell receptor beta chains sequenced from a single sample in a study of blood T cell repertoires in COVID-19. TCRdb keeps only in-frame clones here, not all; method: immunoSEQ multiplex PCR. The sample consists of about 220,000 clones, around 84% of them appearing once. Input material: peripheral blood. These receptors all come from a man aged 50-60 years with active or convalescent COVID-19.

The V and J genes are TRBV19 and TRBJ1-5; no clear D. Per germline, CDR1 LNHDA and CDR2 SQIVND (reference sequence). V lost 4 bases, J lost 3 bases, and 7 bases lay in between. The CDR3 has 13 residues. CDR3 coding DNA: TGTGCCAGTAGTACGGTCCTCAATCAGCCCCAGCATTTT. Its protein product is CASSTVLNQPQHF.

The V gene is TRBV5-5, the J gene TRBJ1-2; 7 bases are shared with TRBD1. J was trimmed by 5 bases and V by 4 bases; bases with no gene match: 8. The CDR3 is made up of 14 amino acids. Per germline, CDR1 SGHKS and CDR2 YYEKEE (reference sequence). The CDR3 region has the DNA TGTGCCAGCAGCCAACCGGGACAGAATTATGGCTACACCTTC. Its protein is CASSQPGQNYGYTF. The whole variable domain, filled in from reference TRBV5-5 and TRBJ1-2, reads DAGVTQSPTHLIKTRGQQVTLRCSPISGHKSVSWYQQVLGQGPQFIFQYYEKEERGRGNFPDRFSARQFPNYSSELNVNALLLGDSALYLCASSQPGQNYGYTFGSGTRLTVV.